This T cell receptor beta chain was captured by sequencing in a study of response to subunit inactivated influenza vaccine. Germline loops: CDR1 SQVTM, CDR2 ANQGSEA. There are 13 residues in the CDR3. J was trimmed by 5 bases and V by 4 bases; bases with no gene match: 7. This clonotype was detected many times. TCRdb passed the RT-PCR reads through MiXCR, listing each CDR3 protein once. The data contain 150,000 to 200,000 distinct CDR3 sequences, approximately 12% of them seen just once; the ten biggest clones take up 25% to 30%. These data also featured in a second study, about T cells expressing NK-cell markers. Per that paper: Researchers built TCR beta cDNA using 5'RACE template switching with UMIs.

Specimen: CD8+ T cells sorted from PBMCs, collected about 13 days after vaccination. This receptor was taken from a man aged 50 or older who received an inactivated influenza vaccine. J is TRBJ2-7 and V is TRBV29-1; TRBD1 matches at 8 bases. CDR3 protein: CSVAWQGADEQYF. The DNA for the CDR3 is TGCAGCGTTGCGTGGCAGGGGGCCGACGAGCAGTACTTC.